This T cell receptor (beta chain) was identified during a study of Ad26.COV2.S vaccination and SARS-CoV-2 variants. Study overall: The study gave Ad26.COV2.S intramuscularly, once or twice 56 days apart. Study-level results: With respect to non-spike TCR breadth, vaccine and placebo recipients were similar. Among vaccine recipients, spike-specific TCR breadth exceeded that of placebo recipients. Responses of spike-specific T cells (both CD8+ and CD4+) reportedly showed substantial breadth after vaccination.

This sample's treatment: 15 to 20 received Ad26.COV2.S at low or high dose, single or two shots; several received placebo; per-sample allocation not given. The study sampled participants on day 63 after the first vaccine or placebo injection. The method was immunoSEQ multiplex PCR; TCRdb's version includes in-frame clones alone and lacks a portion of them. The sample consists of over 350,000 clones, around nine tenths of them appearing once. The CDR3 sequence is 13 residues long. CDR1 and CDR2 from the germline V gene are WNHNN and SYGVQD (reference sequence). V lost 3 bases to trimming and J lost 8 bases, with 14 bases between them. This clone was seen a few times. What it binds is not known.

The sequencing used peripheral blood, collected in a trial of Ad26.COV2.S vaccine versus placebo. The TCR comes from a person between 18 and 59 years old who received the Ad26.COV2.S COVID-19 vaccine or a placebo. V usage is TRBV10-1 and J usage is TRBJ2-7, with a weak D call TRBD1 (5 bases). Written as DNA, the CDR3 is TGCGCCAGCAGTGAACGCCTCGACAGCCAGCAGTACTTC. Amino acids: CASSERLDSQQYF.